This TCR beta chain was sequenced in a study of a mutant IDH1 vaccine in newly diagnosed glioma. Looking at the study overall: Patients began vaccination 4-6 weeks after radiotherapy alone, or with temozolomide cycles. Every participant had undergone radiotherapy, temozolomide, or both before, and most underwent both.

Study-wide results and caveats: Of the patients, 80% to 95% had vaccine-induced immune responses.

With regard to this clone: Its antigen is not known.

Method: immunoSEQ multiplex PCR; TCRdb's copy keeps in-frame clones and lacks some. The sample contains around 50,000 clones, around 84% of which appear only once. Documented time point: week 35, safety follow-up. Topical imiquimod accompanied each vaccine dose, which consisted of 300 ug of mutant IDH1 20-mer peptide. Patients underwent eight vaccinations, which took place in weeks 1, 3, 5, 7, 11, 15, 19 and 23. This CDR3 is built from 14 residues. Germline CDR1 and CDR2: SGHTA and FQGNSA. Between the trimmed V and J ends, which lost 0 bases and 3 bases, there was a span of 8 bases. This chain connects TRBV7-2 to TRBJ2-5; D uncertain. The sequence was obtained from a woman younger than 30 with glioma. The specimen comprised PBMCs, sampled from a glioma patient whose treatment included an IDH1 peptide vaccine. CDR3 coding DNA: TGTGCCAGCAGCTTAGCCTCAGCGAAAGAGACCCAGTACTTC. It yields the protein CASSLASAKETQYF.